This T cell receptor (beta chain) was identified in a study of persistence of HIV-infected CD4 T cells. The immunoSEQ assay was version 4, run in survey mode. Sequencing used immunoSEQ multiplex PCR; TCRdb keeps in-frame clones, though not all of them. The profile covers approximately 31,000 clones, with 82% appearing a single time and about 6.8% taken by the ten largest. Concerning this clone itself: The antigen is not known.

The stimulus was lysate of CMV-infected fibroblasts, around 11 ug/mL. CD40L/CD69 double-negative CD45RO-high memory CD4+ T cells were collected. The CDR3 has 14 residues. The V gene lost 0 bases and the J gene lost 2 bases, with 6 bases spanning the gap. Looked up from germline, CDR1 is SGHNT and CDR2 is YYREEE (reference sequence). The rearrangement uses TRBV5-4 and TRBJ1-5; the D is unclear. The sequence was obtained from an adult woman with HIV who was CMV-seropositive. The sample in question was CD4+ T cells sorted from PBMCs after roughly 18-hour stimulation, obtained from a patient who received antiretroviral therapy. Written as DNA, the CDR3 is TGTGCCAGCAGCTTGGAGGGAGGCAATCAGCCCCAGCATTTT. This encodes CASSLEGGNQPQHF.